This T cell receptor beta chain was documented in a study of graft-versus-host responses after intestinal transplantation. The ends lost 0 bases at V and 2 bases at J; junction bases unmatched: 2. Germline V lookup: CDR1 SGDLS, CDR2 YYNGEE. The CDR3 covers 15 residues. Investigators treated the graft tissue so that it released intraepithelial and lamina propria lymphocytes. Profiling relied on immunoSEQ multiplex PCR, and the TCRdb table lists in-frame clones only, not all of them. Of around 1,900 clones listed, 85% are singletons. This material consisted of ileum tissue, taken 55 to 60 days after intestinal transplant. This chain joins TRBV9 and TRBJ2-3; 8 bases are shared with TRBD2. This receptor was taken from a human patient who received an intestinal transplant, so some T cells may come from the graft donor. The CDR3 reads CASSVATSDTDTQYF. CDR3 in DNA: TGTGCCAGCAGCGTAGCGACTAGCGACACAGATACGCAGTATTTT.